This T cell receptor (beta chain) was captured by sequencing in a study of OX40 agonist ivuxolimab in advanced cancers. Study-wide results and caveats: Blood T cells, both CD4+ and CD8+, expanded clonally by week 6 at 0.1 to 3.0 mg/kg.

Autoimmune disease history or systemic immunosuppression was exclusionary. Details on this clone: Its specificity is not known.

Germline V gene sequence: CDR1 MNHEY, CDR2 SMNVEV (reference sequence). Germline trimming cut 4 bases from V and 5 bases from J; bases unmatched to any gene: 11. CDR3 length equals 16 residues. The protocol was immunoSEQ multiplex PCR, while the TCRdb copy is restricted to in-frame clones and leaves out a portion. The repertoire holds about 35,000 clones, with roughly 80% as singletons. The rearrangement joins TRBV27 to TRBJ2-1; 7 bases map to TRBD2. The source is an adult with an advanced solid tumor such as melanoma, head and neck, liver or kidney cancer. The sample here was CD4+ or CD8+ T cells sorted from blood, taken in a trial of the OX40 agonist ivuxolimab. CDR3 loop: CASSSWDYIKHNEQFF. In DNA form, the CDR3 reads TGTGCCAGCAGTTCATGGGACTACATTAAGCACAATGAGCAGTTCTTC.